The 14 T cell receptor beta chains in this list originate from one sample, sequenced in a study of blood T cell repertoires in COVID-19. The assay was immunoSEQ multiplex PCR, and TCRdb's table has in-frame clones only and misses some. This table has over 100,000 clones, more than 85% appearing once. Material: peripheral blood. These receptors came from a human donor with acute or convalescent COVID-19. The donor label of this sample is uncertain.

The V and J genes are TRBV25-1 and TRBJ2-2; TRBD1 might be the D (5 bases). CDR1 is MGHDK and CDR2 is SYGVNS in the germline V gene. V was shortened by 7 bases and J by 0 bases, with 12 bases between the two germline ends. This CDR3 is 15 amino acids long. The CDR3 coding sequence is TGTGCCAGCAAGACAGACCTATCGAACACCGGGGAGCTGTTTTTT. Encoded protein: CASKTDLSNTGELFF.

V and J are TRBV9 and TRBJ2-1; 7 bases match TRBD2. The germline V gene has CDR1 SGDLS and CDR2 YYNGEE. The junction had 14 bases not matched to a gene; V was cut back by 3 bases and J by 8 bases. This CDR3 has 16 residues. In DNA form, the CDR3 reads TGTGCCAGCAGCGCTGAAGGAGCGGGAAGGGTGGATGAGCAGTTCTTC. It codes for CASSAEGAGRVDEQFF.

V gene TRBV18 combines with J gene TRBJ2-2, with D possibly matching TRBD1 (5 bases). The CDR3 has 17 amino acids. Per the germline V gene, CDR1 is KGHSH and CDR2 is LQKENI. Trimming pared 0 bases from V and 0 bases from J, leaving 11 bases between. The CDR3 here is CASSPPSRTSNTGELFF. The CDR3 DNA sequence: TGTGCCAGCTCACCACCTTCTCGGACATCGAACACCGGGGAGCTGTTTTTT.

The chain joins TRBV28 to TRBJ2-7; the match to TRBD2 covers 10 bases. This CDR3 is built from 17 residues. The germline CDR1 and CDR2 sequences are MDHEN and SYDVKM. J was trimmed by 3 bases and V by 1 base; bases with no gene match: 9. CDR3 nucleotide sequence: TGTGCCAGCAGTTTATCGCTAACTAGCGGGGATGACTACGAGCAGTACTTC. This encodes CASSLSLTSGDDYEQYF.

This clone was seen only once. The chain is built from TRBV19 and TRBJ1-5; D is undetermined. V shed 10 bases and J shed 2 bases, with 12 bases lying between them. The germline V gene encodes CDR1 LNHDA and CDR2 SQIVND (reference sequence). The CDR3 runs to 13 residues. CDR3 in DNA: TGTGCCACGGGAGTTTACGGCAATCAGCCCCAGCATTTT. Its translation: CATGVYGNQPQHF.

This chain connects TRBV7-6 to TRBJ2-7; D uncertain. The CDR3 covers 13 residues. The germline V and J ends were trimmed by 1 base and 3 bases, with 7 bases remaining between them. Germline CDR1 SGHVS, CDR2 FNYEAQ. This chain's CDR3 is CASSLGAIYEQYF. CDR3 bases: TGTGCCAGCAGCTTAGGGGCCATCTACGAGCAGTACTTC. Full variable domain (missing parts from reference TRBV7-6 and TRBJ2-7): GAGVSQSPRYKVTKRGQDVALRCDPISGHVSLYWYRQALGQGPEFLTYFNYEAQQDKSGLPNDRFSAERPEGSISTLTIQRTEQRDSAMYRCASSLGAIYEQYFGPGTRLTVT.

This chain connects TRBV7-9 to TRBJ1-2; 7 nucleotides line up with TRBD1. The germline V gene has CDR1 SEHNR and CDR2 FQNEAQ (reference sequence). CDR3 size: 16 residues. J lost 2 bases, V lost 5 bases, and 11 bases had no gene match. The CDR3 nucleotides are TGTGCCAGCAGCCCCCGGGACAGACGAACCAACTATGGCTACACCTTC. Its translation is CASSPRDRRTNYGYTF.

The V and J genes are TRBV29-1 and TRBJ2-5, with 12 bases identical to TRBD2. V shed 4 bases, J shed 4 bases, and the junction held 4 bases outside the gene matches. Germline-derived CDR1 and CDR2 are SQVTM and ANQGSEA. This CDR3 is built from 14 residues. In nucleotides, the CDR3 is TGCAGCGTTGCTAGCGGGGGGGCCAGAGAGACCCAGTACTTC. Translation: CSVASGGARETQYF.

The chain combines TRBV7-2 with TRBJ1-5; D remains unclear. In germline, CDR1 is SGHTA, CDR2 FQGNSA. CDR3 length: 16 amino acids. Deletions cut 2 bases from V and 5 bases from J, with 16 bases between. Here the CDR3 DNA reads TGTGCCAGCAGCTTAATCCCGGCCCGGGGAGATCAGCCCCAGCATTTT. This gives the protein CASSLIPARGDQPQHF.

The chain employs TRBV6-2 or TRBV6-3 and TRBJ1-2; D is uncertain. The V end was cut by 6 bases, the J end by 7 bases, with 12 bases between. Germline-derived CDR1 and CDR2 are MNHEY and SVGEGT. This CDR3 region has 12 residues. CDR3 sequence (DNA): TGTGCCAGCAGCTATTCCAGAGGTGGCTACACCTTC. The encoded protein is CASSYSRGGYTF.

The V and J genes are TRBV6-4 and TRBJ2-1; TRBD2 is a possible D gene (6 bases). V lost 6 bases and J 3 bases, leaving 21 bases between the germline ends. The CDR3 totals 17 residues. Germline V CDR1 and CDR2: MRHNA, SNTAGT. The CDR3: CASRTLIGGTNYNEQFF. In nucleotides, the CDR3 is TGTGCCAGCAGAACCCTTATAGGCGGGACCAACTACAATGAGCAGTTCTTC.

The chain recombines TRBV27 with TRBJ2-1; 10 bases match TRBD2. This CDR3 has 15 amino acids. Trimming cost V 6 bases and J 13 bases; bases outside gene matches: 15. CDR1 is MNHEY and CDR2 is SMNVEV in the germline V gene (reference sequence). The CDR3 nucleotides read TGTGCCAGCAGGCAAGGACTTAGCGGGAGGTATCGTCAGTTCTTC. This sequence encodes CASRQGLSGRYRQFF.

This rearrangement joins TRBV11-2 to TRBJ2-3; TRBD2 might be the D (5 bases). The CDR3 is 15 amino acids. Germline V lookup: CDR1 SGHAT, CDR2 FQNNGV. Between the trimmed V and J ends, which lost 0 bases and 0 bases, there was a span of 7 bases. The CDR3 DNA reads TGTGCCAGCAGCTTAGATCCGGGGAGCACAGATACGCAGTATTTT. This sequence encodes CASSLDPGSTDTQYF.

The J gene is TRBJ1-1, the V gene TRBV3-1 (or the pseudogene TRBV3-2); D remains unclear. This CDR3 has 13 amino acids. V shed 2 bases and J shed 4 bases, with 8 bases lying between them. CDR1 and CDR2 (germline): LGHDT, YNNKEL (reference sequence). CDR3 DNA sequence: TGTGCCAGCAGCCAATCAGTGATCACTGAAGCTTTCTTT. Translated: CASSQSVITEAFF.